This entry concerns a single TCR beta chain. This sample stems from a study of a mutant IDH1 vaccine in newly diagnosed glioma. This sample's time point: baseline, week 1 (first vaccination visit). As to treatment: pre-vaccination baseline after standard-of-care therapy. Assay used: immunoSEQ multiplex PCR; TCRdb lists only in-frame clones, some missing. This table has about 50,000 clones, more than 80% appearing once. The CDR3 sequence is 11 residues long. The V gene's germline CDR1 is DFQATT and CDR2 SNEGSKA (reference sequence). V dropped 4 bases and J dropped 10 bases, with 11 bases sitting between them.

The chain has TRBV20-1 and TRBJ2-1; no clear D. The TCR originated in a man in his forties or fifties with glioma. Specimen: PBMCs, collected from a glioma patient treated with radiotherapy, temozolomide or both. In nucleotides, the CDR3 is TGCAGTGCTACAAACTACGGAGAGCAGTTCTTC. Protein sequence: CSATNYGEQFF.